One sample yielded the 21 T cell receptor beta chains listed below, sequenced in a study of cytomegalovirus exposure and HLA in healthy donors. This PCR relied on a set of 60 Vbeta primers and 13 Jbeta primers. The repertoire was sequenced with immunoSEQ multiplex PCR; TCRdb's copy has only in-frame clones and lacks some. The top ten clones hold around 1% of a sample with about 200,000 clones, about 85% of them seen once. Sequencing was carried out using PBMCs. These receptors all come from a boy under 10 years old in good health and CMV-seronegative.

This chain joins TRBV29-1 and TRBJ2-3; D is perhaps TRBD2 (6 bases). CDR3 length equals 15 residues. The ends were cut back, 1 base at V and 1 base at J, with 12 bases in the middle. Germline lookup yields CDR1 SQVTM and CDR2 ANQGSEA. The CDR3 reads CSVEGRVRGTDTQYF. The CDR3 DNA sequence: TGCAGCGTTGAAGGGAGGGTAAGGGGCACAGATACGCAGTATTTT.

This rearrangement joins TRBV23-1 to TRBJ1-1, with D perhaps TRBD1 (5 bases). TRBV23-1 is treated as an ORF (open reading frame) with a function not yet certain. The CDR3 runs to 15 residues. V was trimmed by 3 bases and J by 0 bases, leaving 11 bases between them. DNA of the CDR3: TGCGCCAGCAGTCACGGAGGGGCAATGAACACTGAAGCTTTCTTT. Its translation is CASSHGGAMNTEAFF.

V gene TRBV14 combines with J gene TRBJ2-3; possibly TRBD1 for D (5 bases). This CDR3 region has 16 residues. Trimming took off 0 bases at V and 1 base at J, with 11 bases between the two ends. CDR1 is SGHDN, CDR2 FVKESK, per germline. The CDR3 sequence is CASSQDHRFRTDTQYF. DNA of the CDR3: TGTGCCAGCAGCCAAGATCACAGGTTTCGCACAGATACGCAGTATTTT.

This chain joins TRBV30 and TRBJ1-3; 8 bases are shared with TRBD1. V was pared by 4 bases and J by 1 base, with 9 bases of the junction left unmatched. Germline V gene sequence: CDR1 GTSNPN, CDR2 SVGIG (reference sequence). CDR3 length: 16 residues. CDR3 region: CAWTPGGRGSGNTIYF. The CDR3 nucleotides are TGTGCCTGGACCCCAGGGGGCCGCGGTTCTGGAAACACCATATATTTT.

This chain links TRBV2 with TRBJ2-2; weak D call: TRBD1 (5 bases). Germline loops: CDR1 SNHLY, CDR2 FYNNEI. V was trimmed by 5 bases and J by 7 bases, leaving 17 bases between them. The CDR3 spans 15 residues. Written as DNA, the CDR3 is TGTGCCAGCAGTCAGGGCCTTCCCCCGGGCGGGGAGCTGTTTTTT. Its protein product is CASSQGLPPGGELFF. The full variable domain, rest sourced from reference TRBV2 and TRBJ2-2, is EPEVTQTPSHQVTQMGQEVILRCVPISNHLYFYWYRQILGQKVEFLVSFYNNEISEKSEIFDDQFSVERPDGSNFTLKIRSTKLEDSAMYFCASSQGLPPGGELFFGEGSRLTVL.

The chain couples TRBV7-9 to TRBJ2-7; 7 positions agree with TRBD2. V gave up 4 bases and J gave up 4 bases; unmatched junction bases: 4. CDR3 length: 13 amino acids. Germline V gene lookup returns CDR1 SEHNR and CDR2 FQNEAQ (reference sequence). CDR3 sequence reads: CASSWGGRYEQYF. The CDR3 DNA sequence: TGTGCCAGCAGCTGGGGGGGAAGGTACGAGCAGTACTTC.

J is TRBJ1-5 and V is TRBV11-2; 7 nucleotides line up with TRBD1. The length of the CDR3 is 18 residues. J lost 2 bases, V lost 0 bases, and 10 bases had no gene match. Germline CDR1 is SGHAT and CDR2 is FQNNGV. CDR3 DNA: TGTGCCAGCAGCTTAGATCCGAAACAGGGGTCGGGCAATCAGCCCCAGCATTTT. Residues: CASSLDPKQGSGNQPQHF.

The chain is built from TRBV27 and TRBJ1-6; 7 nucleotides align to TRBD1. The CDR3 totals 15 residues. CDR1 and CDR2 (germline): MNHEY, SMNVEV (reference sequence). The V gene end was trimmed by 2 bases and the J gene end by 5 bases; junction bases not matched to a gene: 3. The CDR3 sequence is CASSLTGANNSPLHF. CDR3 coding DNA: TGTGCCAGCAGTTTAACAGGGGCTAATAATTCACCCCTCCACTTT.

The chain recombines TRBV7-2 with TRBJ1-3; D gene uncertain. The CDR3 sequence is 14 residues long. Germline V gene sequence: CDR1 SGHTA, CDR2 FQGNSA. Trimming left V 7 bases short and J 3 bases short, with 13 bases between. The CDR3 protein is CASTSREGGNTIYF. Here the CDR3 DNA reads TGTGCCAGCACCTCCCGGGAGGGTGGAAACACCATATATTTT. The full variable domain, its missing parts supplied by reference TRBV7-2 and TRBJ1-3, is GAGVSQSPSNKVTEKGKDVELRCDPISGHTALYWYRQSLGQGLEFLIYFQGNSAPDKSGLPSDRFSAERTGGSVSTLTIQRTQQEDSAVYLCASTSREGGNTIYFGEGSWLTVV.

The gene calls are TRBV27 and TRBJ2-7; maybe TRBD1 (6 bases). This CDR3 region has 13 residues. The V gene's germline CDR1 is MNHEY and CDR2 SMNVEV (reference sequence). The ends were cut back, 3 bases at V and 5 bases at J, with 11 bases in the middle. This CDR3 reads CASSFQGINEQYF. CDR3 in DNA: TGTGCCAGCAGTTTCCAGGGGATCAACGAGCAGTACTTC.

The chain joins TRBV6-1 to TRBJ2-7; D perhaps matches TRBD2 (7 bases). V dropped 6 bases and J dropped 1 base, with 13 bases sitting between them. The germline gives CDR1 MNHNS, CDR2 SASEGT. The CDR3 has 14 amino acids. In DNA, the CDR3 is TGTGCCAGCAGGGGGGGGCAAGTTTCCTACGAGCAGTACTTC. Translated, it gives CASRGGQVSYEQYF.

The J gene is TRBJ2-1, the V gene TRBV5-4; 7 bases map to TRBD2. Germline V gives CDR1 SGHNT, CDR2 YYREEE (reference sequence). There are 17 residues in the CDR3. Trimming at V came to 0 bases and at J to 5 bases, leaving 11 bases not matched to a gene. For the CDR3, the DNA is TGTGCCAGCAGCTTGGTTGCGGGGAGGGGAGGGGACAATGAGCAGTTCTTC. Residues: CASSLVAGRGGDNEQFF.

The rearrangement links TRBV7-3 to TRBJ2-3, with D perhaps TRBD1 (5 bases). The ends were cut back, 1 base at V and 3 bases at J, with 11 bases in the middle. CDR1 SGHTA and CDR2 FQGTGA come from the germline V gene. The CDR3 loop spans 15 amino acids. For the CDR3, the DNA is TGTGCCAGCAGCTTAAACCAAGCAGGGACAGATACGCAGTATTTT. This gives the protein CASSLNQAGTDTQYF. The complete variable domain, with remaining parts taken from reference TRBV7-3 and TRBJ2-3, reads GAGVSQTPSNKVTEKGKYVELRCDPISGHTALYWYRQSLGQGPEFLIYFQGTGAADDSGLPNDRFFAVRPEGSVSTLKIQRTERGDSAVYLCASSLNQAGTDTQYFGPGTRLTVL.

The V call is TRBV11-3, the J call TRBJ2-1; 7 bases are shared with TRBD2. Germline-derived CDR1 and CDR2 are SGHNT and YENEEA. The junction had 7 bases not matched to a gene; V was cut back by 1 base and J by 4 bases. The CDR3 is made up of 16 amino acids. The CDR3 protein is CASSLGGRAGYNEQFF. For the CDR3, the DNA is TGTGCCAGCAGCTTAGGTGGGCGAGCGGGATACAATGAGCAGTTCTTC.

The gene calls are TRBV9 and TRBJ1-1, with 9 positions matching TRBD1. V shed 3 bases, J shed 1 base, and the junction held 4 bases outside the gene matches. CDR1 and CDR2 (germline): SGDLS, YYNGEE. The CDR3 contains 15 residues. The CDR3 DNA reads TGTGCCAGCAGCGCGCAGGGACAGGGGAACACTGAAGCTTTCTTT. It encodes CASSAQGQGNTEAFF.

The V call is TRBV15, the J call TRBJ1-1, with a tentative D call TRBD1 (5 bases). The CDR3 runs to 14 residues. V was clipped by 0 bases and J by 9 bases, with 14 bases between them. Germline V gene lookup returns CDR1 LNHNV and CDR2 YYDKDF (reference sequence). The CDR3 loop is CATSRDTGEEKAFF. The CDR3, as DNA: TGTGCCACCAGCAGAGATACGGGGGAGGAGAAAGCTTTCTTT.

The CDR3 reads CSVTGNTEAFF. Written as DNA, the CDR3 is TGCAGCGTTACGGGGAACACTGAAGCTTTCTTT. This chain uses TRBV29-1 with TRBJ1-1; D is ambiguous. V was clipped by 5 bases and J by 1 base, with 5 bases between them. The CDR3 is made up of 11 amino acids. Per the germline V gene, CDR1 is SQVTM and CDR2 is ANQGSEA.

This clone was observed once. The gene calls are TRBV10-1 and TRBJ1-6; TRBD1 is a possible D gene (5 bases). V lost 3 bases to trimming and J lost 10 bases, with 10 bases between them. This CDR3 is 13 amino acids long. The V gene's germline CDR1 is WNHNN and CDR2 SYGVQD (reference sequence). CDR3 sequence reads: CASSDRRGSPLHF. CDR3 nucleotides: TGCGCCAGCAGTGACAGAAGGGGCTCACCCCTCCACTTT.

This chain joins TRBV29-1 and TRBJ2-7; D ambiguous. Germline CDR1 SQVTM, CDR2 ANQGSEA. The CDR3 runs to 11 residues. V was pared by 2 bases and J by 2 bases, with 4 bases between. The DNA for the CDR3 is TGCAGCGTTGAATCCGCCTACGAGCAGTACTTC. Amino acid sequence: CSVESAYEQYF.

The V gene is TRBV4-1, the J gene TRBJ2-7; 7 positions agree with TRBD1. The CDR3 sequence is 11 residues long. The germline gives CDR1 MGHRA, CDR2 YSYEKL. With 4 bases clipped from V and 7 bases from J, the junction kept 1 base outside the gene matches. Here the CDR3 reads CASSPGGEQYF. The CDR3 nucleotides read TGCGCCAGCAGCCCAGGGGGAGAGCAGTACTTC.

This chain links TRBV7-9 with TRBJ2-1, with 7 bases fitting TRBD2. This CDR3 has 16 amino acids. V lost 7 bases to trimming and J lost 0 bases; unmatched junction nucleotides: 9. Germline V gene lookup returns CDR1 SEHNR and CDR2 FQNEAQ (reference sequence). The CDR3 loop reads CASIPGGVSSYNEQFF. For the CDR3, the DNA is TGTGCCAGCATTCCGGGGGGAGTCAGCTCCTACAATGAGCAGTTCTTC.